The 23 T cell receptor beta chains given below trace back to one sample, sequenced in a study of graft-versus-host responses after intestinal transplantation. What these receptors recognize is not known. The assay was immunoSEQ multiplex PCR, and TCRdb's table has in-frame clones only and misses some. Of around 64,000 clones listed, about 94% are singletons. Sample: unstimulated CD4+ T cells sorted from spleen or lymph node cells, taken before transplant. These receptors all stem from a human donor who was the organ donor for an intestinal transplant.

This chain links TRBV30 with TRBJ2-5, with D perhaps matching TRBD2 (6 bases). Germline V lookup: CDR1 GTSNPN, CDR2 SVGIG (reference sequence). The V gene lost 5 bases and the J gene lost 2 bases, with 12 bases spanning the gap. The CDR3 length is 13 residues. The CDR3, as DNA: TGTGCCTGGGCGACACGGGGGCAAGAGACCCAGTACTTC. Translating it yields CAWATRGQETQYF.

The chain is built from TRBV5-1 and TRBJ1-1; D is uncertain. In germline, CDR1 is SGHRS, CDR2 YFSETQ. V gave up 0 bases and J gave up 0 bases, with 6 bases separating them. This CDR3 spans 14 amino acids. The CDR3 loop reads CASSLGSMNTEAFF. CDR3 sequence (DNA): TGCGCCAGCAGCTTGGGTTCGATGAACACTGAAGCTTTCTTT.

This chain links TRBV19 with TRBJ1-6; no firm D call. The CDR3 has 15 amino acids. Germline V lookup: CDR1 LNHDA, CDR2 SQIVND (reference sequence). V dropped 3 bases and J dropped 8 bases, with 14 bases sitting between them. CDR3 protein: CASSIWGVGDSPLHF. The CDR3 bases are TGTGCCAGTAGTATCTGGGGAGTGGGTGATTCACCCCTCCACTTT.

The CDR3 DNA sequence: TGTGCCTGGAGTGTAGCGGGGGGGTACAATGAGCAGTTCTTC. Translated: CAWSVAGGYNEQFF. The chain joins TRBV30 to TRBJ2-1; 10 nucleotides match TRBD2. CDR3 size: 14 residues. CDR1 is GTSNPN and CDR2 is SVGIG in the germline V gene (reference sequence). V lost 0 bases and J lost 4; bases outside the gene matches: 0.

The chain carries TRBV2 and TRBJ1-5, with D unresolved. V was pared by 4 bases and J by 4 bases, with 14 bases between. CDR1 is SNHLY and CDR2 is FYNNEI in the germline V gene. This CDR3 is 15 amino acids long. The CDR3 DNA is TGTGCCAGCAGTGTCTGGGTAATTCAGAATCAGCCCCAGCATTTT. Its protein product is CASSVWVIQNQPQHF.

The chain is built from TRBV18 and TRBJ2-7, with 7 bases lining up with TRBD1. Looked up from germline, CDR1 is KGHSH and CDR2 is LQKENI. The CDR3 has 13 residues. The junction had 5 bases not matched to a gene; V was cut back by 7 bases and J by 2 bases. Here the CDR3 DNA reads TGTGCCAGCTGCCGGGACAGAACCTACGAGCAGTACTTC. It is translated as CASCRDRTYEQYF.

V usage is TRBV7-9 and J usage is TRBJ1-1, with 8 bases matching TRBD1. CDR1 and CDR2 from the germline V gene are SEHNR and FQNEAQ (reference sequence). The CDR3 has 15 amino acids. Trimming cost V 1 base and J 7 bases; bases outside gene matches: 8. The CDR3 sequence is CASSLVAVGQGEAFF. CDR3 DNA: TGTGCCAGCAGCTTAGTCGCAGTCGGACAGGGTGAAGCTTTCTTT.

The rearrangement uses TRBV27 and TRBJ1-1, with D uncertain. Germline loops: CDR1 MNHEY, CDR2 SMNVEV (reference sequence). V was trimmed by 2 bases and J by 0 bases, leaving 22 bases between them. The CDR3 has 19 residues. The CDR3 DNA reads as TGTGCCAGCAGTTTACCCCCCCTGAAGGGTCGCTTAATGAACACTGAAGCTTTCTTT. Protein: CASSLPPLKGRLMNTEAFF.

This chain joins TRBV11-1 and TRBJ2-1; unclear D gene. The CDR3 sequence is 12 residues long. V dropped 1 base and J dropped 15 bases, with 13 bases sitting between them. Germline CDR1 reads SGHAT; CDR2 reads FQDESV (reference sequence). CDR3 nucleotides: TGTGCCAGCAGCTTAGTGTCTAGAGCAGCGTTCTTC. As protein: CASSLVSRAAFF.

The CDR3 sequence is CAWSPGASYTEAFF. CDR3 sequence (DNA): TGTGCCTGGAGCCCAGGGGCTTCATACACTGAAGCTTTCTTT. This rearrangement joins TRBV30 to TRBJ1-1, with a weak D call TRBD1 (6 bases). V was cut by 3 bases and J by 3 bases, with 14 bases left in between. CDR1 is GTSNPN, CDR2 SVGIG, per germline (reference sequence). The CDR3 contains 14 residues.

The chain employs TRBV6-1 and TRBJ1-1; 8 bases line up with TRBD1. The CDR3 runs 16 residues. V lost 4 bases, J lost 5 bases, and 12 bases stayed unmatched. Germline V gives CDR1 MNHNS, CDR2 SASEGT. The CDR3 nucleotides read TGTGCCAGCAGTGCAATCCGGACAGGGTCGGGGACTGAAGCTTTCTTT. Its protein is CASSAIRTGSGTEAFF.

The chain uses TRBV19 and TRBJ2-7; 7 bases match TRBD2. With V trimmed by 3 bases and J by 0 bases, 5 bases remained unmatched. This CDR3 has 15 residues. Germline CDR1 reads LNHDA; CDR2 reads SQIVND (reference sequence). The CDR3 spells CASSMAGLPSYEQYF. The CDR3 region has the DNA TGTGCCAGTAGTATGGCGGGACTACCCTCCTACGAGCAGTACTTC.

This sequence joins TRBV4-2 and TRBJ2-1; 8 nucleotides match TRBD2. Germline CDR1 LGHNA, CDR2 YNFKEQ. The CDR3 spans 14 residues. The V and J ends lost 3 bases and 7 bases, in that order; junction bases with no gene match: 5. The CDR3 loop reads CASSHRREGNEQFF. The CDR3 DNA sequence: TGTGCCAGCAGCCACCGCCGGGAGGGAAATGAGCAGTTCTTC.

The chain uses TRBV2 and TRBJ1-2; D gene uncertain. Trimming left V 2 bases short and J 5 bases short, with 9 bases between. Per germline, CDR1 SNHLY and CDR2 FYNNEI. The CDR3 extends over 13 amino acids. The CDR3 is CASSESRVYGYTF. CDR3 nucleotide sequence: TGTGCCAGCAGTGAAAGCCGGGTATATGGCTACACCTTC.

The chain is built from TRBV5-4 and TRBJ2-2; D not certain. This CDR3 region has 15 residues. Germline V CDR1 and CDR2: SGHNT, YYREEE (reference sequence). The V end was cut by 5 bases, the J end by 1 base, with 12 bases between. CDR3 sequence reads: CASSPTDLNTGELFF. The CDR3 nucleotides are TGTGCCAGCAGTCCCACGGACCTGAACACCGGGGAGCTGTTTTTT.

This clone was detected only a few times. J is TRBJ2-5 and V is TRBV7-2; tentative D call: TRBD2 (6 bases). The CDR3 consists of 13 residues. V was shortened by 5 bases and J by 1 base, with 8 bases between the two germline ends. CDR1 and CDR2 from the germline V gene are SGHTA and FQGNSA. The DNA of the CDR3 is TGTGCCAGCAGCCGGGACTTCCAAGAGACCCAGTACTTC. Translating gives CASSRDFQETQYF. Full variable domain (outside the CDR3, taken from reference TRBV7-2 and TRBJ2-5): GAGVSQSPSNKVTEKGKDVELRCDPISGHTALYWYRQSLGQGLEFLIYFQGNSAPDKSGLPSDRFSAERTGGSVSTLTIQRTQQEDSAVYLCASSRDFQETQYFGPGTRLLVL.

The J gene is TRBJ1-5, the V gene TRBV7-2, with D unclear. V was shortened by 4 bases and J by 4 bases, with 8 bases between the two germline ends. The CDR3 consists of 13 residues. Per germline, CDR1 SGHTA and CDR2 FQGNSA. CDR3: CASSYRINQPQHF. The CDR3 DNA is TGTGCCAGCAGCTACAGAATTAATCAGCCCCAGCATTTT.

The V call is TRBV6-6, the J call TRBJ2-3; 10 positions match TRBD2. The germline V gene has CDR1 MNHNY and CDR2 SVGAGI (reference sequence). With 2 bases clipped from V and 1 base from J, the junction kept 0 bases outside the gene matches. CDR3 length equals 15 residues. In DNA form, the CDR3 reads TGTGCCAGCAGTTACCTAGCGGGGGGCACAGATACGCAGTATTTT. This codes for CASSYLAGGTDTQYF.

In DNA form, the CDR3 reads TGTGCCAGCAGCGTTTCTGGGGGGCTCGACACAGATACGCAGTATTTT. It encodes CASSVSGGLDTDTQYF. This chain uses TRBV9 with TRBJ2-3; TRBD1 or TRBD2 may be the D gene (6 bases each). The V gene lost 2 bases and the J gene lost 2 bases, with 15 bases spanning the gap. Germline CDR1 reads SGDLS; CDR2 reads YYNGEE. The CDR3 runs 16 residues.

The rearrangement joins TRBV6-5 to TRBJ2-2, with 7 bases matching TRBD2. The germline CDR1 and CDR2 sequences are MNHEY and SVGAGI. V was clipped by 4 bases and J by 1 base; unmatched bases: 3. The CDR3 runs to 15 residues. CDR3 DNA: TGTGCCAGCAGTTTCCAGCGGGGGAACACCGGGGAGCTGTTTTTT. Translating it yields CASSFQRGNTGELFF.

This chain links TRBV18 with TRBJ2-7; D uncertain. CDR1 is KGHSH and CDR2 is LQKENI in the germline V gene. The CDR3 is 13 amino acids. V lost 4 bases and J 3 bases, leaving 10 bases between the germline ends. CDR3 nucleotides: TGTGCCAGCTCACAGACTGCCGACTACGAGCAGTACTTC. Translated: CASSQTADYEQYF.

The V call is TRBV20-1, the J call TRBJ1-1; D gene unclear. The V end was cut by 2 bases, the J end by 4 bases, with 5 bases between. The CDR3 is 11 amino acids. Germline values: CDR1 DFQATT, CDR2 SNEGSKA (reference sequence). CDR3: CSARRFTEAFF. The CDR3 nucleotides are TGCAGTGCTAGACGATTCACTGAAGCTTTCTTT.

V usage is TRBV29-1 and J usage is TRBJ2-3; possibly TRBD2 for D (6 bases). Trimming removed 5 bases from V and 3 bases from J, with 12 bases in between. The CDR3 spans 13 residues. In germline, CDR1 is SQVTM, CDR2 ANQGSEA. CDR3 sequence reads: CSVMRDGTDTQYF. CDR3 in DNA: TGCAGCGTTATGCGGGACGGAACAGATACGCAGTATTTT.